This T cell receptor beta chain was identified in a study of blood T cells in healthy people across ages. J was trimmed by 6 bases and V by 0 bases; bases with no gene match: 8. Germline values: CDR1 DFQATT, CDR2 SNEGSKA (reference sequence). This CDR3 contains 16 residues. Healthy individuals of Caucasian origin from Russia, aged about 6 to 90, served as donors. Using a J-beta primer mix together with a sample-barcoded 5' primer, a second PCR was run for about 6 to 11 cycles. All samples yielded 2.5 million or more CDR3-containing paired-end reads. From the 5' RACE reads, TCRdb called clonotypes with MiXCR, one entry per CDR3 protein. The table includes about 1.4 million distinct CDR3 sequences, roughly 60% detected once.

The chain combines TRBV20-1 with TRBJ2-1, with TRBD1 matching 10 bases. The clonotype originates from a young man in good health. The sequenced sample consisted of blood. CDR3 nucleotides: TGCAGTGCTAGAGACTACGGACAGGGGGTGGTCAATGAGCAGTTCTTC. This sequence encodes CSARDYGQGVVNEQFF.